This record covers a single T cell receptor beta chain. The antigen is unknown. Profiling relied on immunoSEQ multiplex PCR, and the TCRdb table lists in-frame clones only, not all of them. The sample carries approximately 120,000 clones, approximately 85% recorded once. The data stem from a study of T cell responses to AZD1222 COVID-19 vaccine. Overall study findings and caveats: The donor group comprised mostly white British people and more females; the analysis possibly underestimated clonal diversity. Two AZD1222 doses significantly raised spike-specific TCR breadth and depth over controls. Reportedly, nearly half the spike-specific TCRs target unmutated variant regions. No repertoire was sampled before or during the peak T cell response, only after it.

There are 17 residues in the CDR3. V was pared by 10 bases and J by 5 bases, with 15 bases of the junction left unmatched. Germline CDR1 and CDR2: LNHDA and SQIVND (reference sequence). Here the sequenced sample was peripheral blood, taken on day 0 of MenACWY control vaccination. The source of this sequence is an adult in good health. The V and J genes are TRBV19 and TRBJ2-2; 11 nucleotides match TRBD1. The CDR3 bases are TGTGCCACTTCAAGGAGGACAGGGGGCTTTGGTACCGGGGAGCTGTTTTTT. Amino acid sequence: CATSRRTGGFGTGELFF.